This entry concerns a single TCR beta chain. Its antigen is unidentified. Clones were read by immunoSEQ multiplex PCR, and TCRdb kept only the in-frame ones, dropping some. This sample has tens of thousands of clones; approximately 82% occur once, and the top ten carry roughly 7.1%. The CDR3 spans 15 residues. Trimming took 5 bases from V and 4 from J; bases not matched to a gene: 8. Germline-derived CDR1 and CDR2 are LNHDA and SQIVND (reference sequence). Described time point: week 35, safety follow-up. Topical imiquimod was applied with each vaccine dose, which held 300 ug of mutant IDH1 20-mer peptide. These data belong to a study of a mutant IDH1 vaccine in newly diagnosed glioma.

This clonotype originated in a woman in her late teens or twenties with glioma. Source: PBMCs, taken from a glioma patient whose treatment included an IDH1 peptide vaccine. V gene TRBV19 combines with J gene TRBJ2-3, with 8 bases lining up with TRBD2. CDR3 sequence reads: CASSPTSGNADTQYF. DNA for the CDR3: TGTGCCAGTAGTCCTACTAGCGGAAACGCAGATACGCAGTATTTT.